Following are 6 T cell receptor beta chains from one sample sequenced in a study of blood T cell repertoires in COVID-19. Produced via immunoSEQ multiplex PCR; TCRdb's table is partial and in-frame only. The profile shows about 220,000 clones, roughly 86% of them singletons. The specimen sequenced was PBMCs or T cells enriched from blood (not recorded which). Source of these receptors: a woman aged 25 to 39 with acute COVID-19.

The CDR3 protein is CASSIGQMSTEAFF. The CDR3 nucleotides read TGTGCCAGTAGTATTGGACAGATGAGCACTGAAGCTTTCTTT. This chain connects TRBV19 to TRBJ1-1; D possibly corresponds to TRBD1 (6 bases). Looked up from germline, CDR1 is LNHDA and CDR2 is SQIVND (reference sequence). The CDR3 covers 14 residues. Trimming removed 3 bases from V and 4 bases from J, with 12 bases in between. The complete variable domain, with remaining parts taken from reference TRBV19 and TRBJ1-1, reads DGGITQSPKYLFRKEGQNVTLSCEQNLNHDAMYWYRQDPGQGLRLIYYSQIVNDFQKGDIAEGYSVSREKKESFPLTVTSAQKNPTAFYLCASSIGQMSTEAFFGQGTRLTVV.

This clone has only a few counts. The chain couples TRBV18 to TRBJ1-1; the D gene is possibly TRBD1 (6 bases). The CDR3 has 16 residues. Germline values: CDR1 KGHSH, CDR2 LQKENI. Trimming left V 4 bases short and J 1 base short, with 16 bases between. The CDR3 spells CASSRGLGPRNTEAFF. DNA for the CDR3: TGTGCCAGCTCACGGGGGCTGGGACCGAGGAACACTGAAGCTTTCTTT.

The chain links TRBV6-2 or TRBV6-3 to TRBJ2-5, with no clear D. V was pared by 1 base and J by 7 bases, with 19 bases between. The CDR3 runs to 16 residues. The germline CDR1 and CDR2 sequences are MNHEY and SVGEGT. This CDR3 is CASSYYGTAPRGTQYF. The DNA of the CDR3 is TGTGCCAGCAGTTACTATGGCACTGCCCCAAGAGGGACCCAGTACTTC.

The chain's CDR3 is CASSPGQGLDSPLHF. The CDR3 nucleotides are TGTGCCAGCAGCCCGGGACAGGGGCTGGATTCACCCCTCCACTTT. This sequence joins TRBV11-2 and TRBJ1-6; 10 bases match TRBD1. In germline, CDR1 is SGHAT, CDR2 FQNNGV. V lost 5 bases and J lost 8; bases outside the gene matches: 6. The CDR3 contains 15 residues.

CDR3 in DNA: TGTGCCAGCAGCTTTTGGAACAGCGGGCAGCCCCAGCATTTT. Translating gives CASSFWNSGQPQHF. V and J are TRBV7-2 and TRBJ1-5; D is undetermined. V lost 3 bases and J 7 bases, leaving 13 bases between the germline ends. From germline, CDR1 is SGHTA and CDR2 FQGNSA. The CDR3 totals 14 residues.

The chain uses TRBV19 and TRBJ2-1; 12 nucleotides match TRBD2. There are 19 residues in the CDR3. The V gene's germline CDR1 is LNHDA and CDR2 SQIVND (reference sequence). V lost 4 bases to trimming and J lost 0 bases; unmatched junction nucleotides: 10. The CDR3 nucleotides are TGTGCCAGTAGTAGGTCGGGACTAGCGGGTCAGGGCTCCTACAATGAGCAGTTCTTC. Encoded protein: CASSRSGLAGQGSYNEQFF.